The sequence of this T cell receptor beta chain was determined in a study of T cell repertoires in cytomegalovirus infection. The CDR3 contains 12 residues. Germline loops: CDR1 KGHDR, CDR2 SFDVKD. Trimming cost V 1 base and J 8 bases, with 7 bases left between them. This clonotype is a singleton in its sample. TCRdb independently ran MiXCR on the reads; one entry per CDR3 protein. The table lists roughly 760,000 distinct CDR3 sequences, roughly a third of them singletons. This TCR derives from a human donor in good health (CMV status not recorded). Some clones in this sample may be carry-over from other donors' samples. J is TRBJ1-2 and V is TRBV24-1, with D unresolved. Specimen: PBMCs. The CDR3 bases are TGTGCCACCAGTGATTTTGAGGTGGGCTACACCTTC. This sequence encodes CATSDFEVGYTF.